Below, 32 T cell receptor beta chains from the same sample are listed, as sequenced in a study of shared clonotypes between healthy human individuals. Sequencing was performed with immunoSEQ multiplex PCR; in TCRdb, only in-frame clones are kept and a portion is missing. Of more than 550,000 clones listed, 92% were seen once; the top ten hold about 24%. The naive CD8 population came from CD45RO-negative cells selected for CCR7, without terminally differentiated effector memory CD45RA+ cells. The sample consisted of naive CD8+ T cells sorted from blood. These receptors were collected from a man aged 30 to 45 in good health.

This chain joins TRBV7-6 and TRBJ2-5; D tentatively fits TRBD1 or TRBD2 (5 bases each). The CDR3 extends over 13 amino acids. Trimming left V 4 bases short and J 5 bases short, with 11 bases between. Germline V gene lookup returns CDR1 SGHVS and CDR2 FNYEAQ. This CDR3 is CASSWGNVETQYF. As DNA, the CDR3 is TGTGCCAGCAGCTGGGGGAACGTGGAGACCCAGTACTTC.

This clone occurred a few times. This sequence joins TRBV2 and TRBJ2-5, with D unresolved. The CDR3 consists of 11 residues. Trimming removed 6 bases at V and 5 bases at J, with 7 bases between. Germline-derived CDR1 and CDR2 are SNHLY and FYNNEI. The CDR3 DNA reads TGTGCCAGCAGGCTTGAGGAGACCCAGTACTTC. Protein sequence: CASRLEETQYF.

The rearrangement links TRBV29-1 to TRBJ2-3, with 9 bases fitting TRBD2. With V trimmed by 1 base and J by 0 bases, 14 bases remained unmatched. This CDR3 comprises 19 residues. Germline V gives CDR1 SQVTM, CDR2 ANQGSEA. The CDR3 here is CSVEGGDVVAGESTDTQYF. The CDR3 DNA follows: TGCAGCGTTGAAGGAGGGGATGTGGTAGCGGGAGAGAGCACAGATACGCAGTATTTT.

This clone was seen once. The same CDR3 arises from other DNA sequences in this sample as well. The chain employs TRBV28 and TRBJ2-7; D uncertain. The germline V gene has CDR1 MDHEN and CDR2 SYDVKM. The V gene lost 5 bases and the J gene lost 2 bases, with 7 bases spanning the gap. CDR3 size: 12 residues. CDR3 in amino acids: CASSPTPYEQYF. The CDR3 DNA is TGTGCCAGCAGTCCAACCCCCTACGAGCAGTACTTC.

This clone showed up just once. The V gene is TRBV7-9, the J gene TRBJ2-7; TRBD2 agrees at 9 bases. The length of the CDR3 is 15 residues. Germline V CDR1 and CDR2: SEHNR, FQNEAQ (reference sequence). With V trimmed by 5 bases and J by 4 bases, 9 bases remained unmatched. CDR3 sequence reads: CASSKPSGIKYEQYF. The CDR3, as DNA: TGTGCCAGCAGCAAACCTAGCGGGATAAAATACGAGCAGTACTTC.

V gene TRBV7-9 combines with J gene TRBJ1-5, with D maybe TRBD1 (5 bases). CDR3 size: 15 residues. Germline V gene sequence: CDR1 SEHNR, CDR2 FQNEAQ (reference sequence). Trimming removed 4 bases from V and 4 bases from J, with 14 bases in between. This CDR3 reads CASSSVGTNNQPQHF. The CDR3 DNA is TGTGCCAGCAGCTCCGTCGGGACCAATAATCAGCCCCAGCATTTT.

In the case of this clone: Within the sample, other DNA sequences also encode this same CDR3. This chain connects TRBV7-8 to TRBJ2-1, with 7 bases identical to TRBD2. CDR3 length: 13 amino acids. From germline, CDR1 is SGHVS and CDR2 FQNEAQ. V dropped 3 bases and J dropped 4; count of bases not matched to a gene: 0. The DNA of the CDR3 is TGTGCCAGCAGCTTGCGGGGGTACAATGAGCAGTTCTTC. Translation: CASSLRGYNEQFF.

The rearrangement links TRBV6-5 to TRBJ2-5; D may correspond to TRBD1 or TRBD2 (5 bases each). Germline lookup yields CDR1 MNHEY and CDR2 SVGAGI. V was trimmed by 2 bases and J by 4 bases, leaving 11 bases between them. The length of the CDR3 is 14 residues. The CDR3 is CASSYEGFRETQYF. CDR3 DNA: TGTGCCAGCAGTTACGAGGGGTTCCGAGAGACCCAGTACTTC.

J is TRBJ2-7 and V is TRBV29-1; 9 bases agree with TRBD1. Germline V gene sequence: CDR1 SQVTM, CDR2 ANQGSEA. Trimming removed 6 bases from V and 0 bases from J; junction bases left unmatched: 6. The CDR3 covers 14 residues. CDR3 coding DNA: TGCAGCGTGTCCGGGACAGGGTCCTCCTACGAGCAGTACTTC. Protein: CSVSGTGSSYEQYF.

The CDR3 sequence: CASSDPASGPSYEQYF. CDR3 DNA sequence: TGTGCCAGCAGCGACCCGGCGAGCGGACCCTCCTACGAGCAGTACTTC. The chain uses TRBV2 and TRBJ2-7; tentative D call: TRBD2 (5 bases). V gave up 6 bases and J gave up 0 bases, with 18 bases separating them. This CDR3 is built from 16 residues. Germline assignment: CDR1 SNHLY and CDR2 FYNNEI.

This rearrangement joins TRBV5-5 to TRBJ2-7; 13 bases match TRBD2. The germline gives CDR1 SGHKS, CDR2 YYEKEE (reference sequence). The V gene end was trimmed by 5 bases and the J gene end by 0 bases; junction bases not matched to a gene: 5. This CDR3 region has 16 residues. This chain's CDR3 is CASSLRTSGSSYEQYF. The CDR3 DNA reads TGTGCCAGCAGTTTGAGGACTAGCGGGAGCTCCTACGAGCAGTACTTC.

V usage is TRBV5-1 and J usage is TRBJ2-7, with TRBD1 matching 12 bases. V was pared by 4 bases and J by 0 bases, with 5 bases of the junction left unmatched. The CDR3 totals 16 residues. Germline lookup yields CDR1 SGHRS and CDR2 YFSETQ. CDR3 sequence (DNA): TGCGCCAGCAGCGACCGGGACAGGGGGCTCTCCTACGAGCAGTACTTC. Protein product: CASSDRDRGLSYEQYF. Drawing the rest from reference TRBV5-1 and TRBJ2-7, the complete variable domain is KAGVTQTPRYLIKTRGQQVTLSCSPISGHRSVSWYQQTPGQGLQFLFEYFSETQRNKGNFPGRFSGRQFSNSRSEMNVSTLELGDSALYLCASSDRDRGLSYEQYFGPGTRLTVT.

About this clone itself: This CDR3 is also generated by other DNA sequences in the sample. This chain links TRBV27 with TRBJ2-7; the match to TRBD2 covers 7 bases. Germline CDR1 reads MNHEY; CDR2 reads SMNVEV (reference sequence). J was trimmed by 0 bases and V by 3 bases; bases with no gene match: 5. The CDR3 spans 15 residues. The CDR3 nucleotides read TGTGCCAGCAGTTTCCGCGGGAGCAGCTCCTACGAGCAGTACTTC. Its translation: CASSFRGSSSYEQYF.

This rearrangement joins TRBV7-8 to TRBJ2-2; D gene unclear. The CDR3 extends over 14 amino acids. The germline V gene encodes CDR1 SGHVS and CDR2 FQNEAQ. Trimming removed 1 base at V and 0 bases at J, with 3 bases between. In nucleotides, the CDR3 is TGTGCCAGCAGCTTAGACCCGAACACCGGGGAGCTGTTTTTT. Translating it yields CASSLDPNTGELFF.

The gene calls are TRBV5-4 and TRBJ2-2, with TRBD2 matching over 7 bases. The CDR3 is 14 amino acids. V lost 1 base and J lost 6; bases outside the gene matches: 3. Germline V gene sequence: CDR1 SGHNT, CDR2 YYREEE (reference sequence). The CDR3 nucleotides are TGTGCCAGCAGCTTGTCGGGGGGTTCCGGGGAGCTGTTTTTT. It codes for CASSLSGGSGELFF.

The rearrangement links TRBV19 to TRBJ2-1, with 11 bases matching TRBD2. The length of the CDR3 is 18 residues. Germline-derived CDR1 and CDR2 are LNHDA and SQIVND (reference sequence). V trimming: 0 bases; J trimming: 8 bases; junction bases outside the gene matches: 12. The DNA for the CDR3 is TGTGCCAGTAGTATAGATCCACCGTTAGCGGGAGGGGGCGATGAGCAGTTCTTC. This gives the protein CASSIDPPLAGGGDEQFF.

Regarding this clone: This could be a read error, since a much larger clone is one nucleotide away. The identical CDR3 is also encoded by other nucleotide sequences in the sample. The chain combines TRBV7-9 with TRBJ2-1, with 13 nucleotides matching TRBD2. The CDR3 has 15 residues. The J segment lost 6 bases and the V segment lost 1 base, leaving 0 bases of the junction unmatched. From germline, CDR1 is SEHNR and CDR2 FQNEAQ (reference sequence). The CDR3 coding sequence is TGTGCCAGCAGCTTAGGACTAGCGGGAGGCAATGAGCAGTTCTTC. Amino acids: CASSLGLAGGNEQFF.

The chain employs TRBV10-3 and TRBJ2-7, with 11 bases identical to TRBD2. There are 16 residues in the CDR3. The germline V gene has CDR1 ENHRY and CDR2 SYGVKD. Losses at the gene ends were 10 bases for V and 2 bases for J; bases not matched to a gene: 13. The CDR3 region has the DNA TGTGCCACTGGCGGCGGCGGGACTAGCGGTCCCTACGAGCAGTACTTC. Its protein product is CATGGGGTSGPYEQYF.

This chain connects TRBV28 to TRBJ2-7; D possibly uses TRBD1 or TRBD2 (5 bases each). CDR3 length: 14 residues. Germline lookup yields CDR1 MDHEN and CDR2 SYDVKM. V was trimmed by 2 bases and J by 5 bases, leaving 13 bases between them. CDR3 DNA: TGTGCCAGCAGTTTAACCGGGGCAGGCAACGAGCAGTACTTC. The encoded protein is CASSLTGAGNEQYF.

The V call is TRBV7-9, the J call TRBJ2-7; no reliable D call. The CDR3 loop spans 15 amino acids. Deletions cut 5 bases from V and 4 bases from J, with 18 bases between. The germline V gene has CDR1 SEHNR and CDR2 FQNEAQ (reference sequence). The CDR3 loop reads CASSPLVGGLYEQYF. The CDR3 nucleotides read TGTGCCAGCAGCCCCCTGGTGGGTGGGTTGTACGAGCAGTACTTC.

This clone was picked up one time. The chain carries TRBV29-1 and TRBJ2-5; D unclear. Germline-derived CDR1 and CDR2 are SQVTM and ANQGSEA. With 6 bases removed from V and 2 bases from J, the gap between germline ends came to 13 bases. This CDR3 is 13 amino acids long. The CDR3 bases are TGCAGCGTCGTCGTGGCGGTACAAGAGACCCAGTACTTC. Translation: CSVVVAVQETQYF. The full variable domain, rest sourced from reference TRBV29-1 and TRBJ2-5, is SAVISQKPSRDICQRGTSLTIQCQVDSQVTMMFWYRQQPGQSLTLIATANQGSEATYESGFVIDKFPISRPNLTFSTLTVSNMSPEDSSIYLCSVVVAVQETQYFGPGTRLLVL.

The DNA of the CDR3 is TGTGCCACCAGCGGATGGGACTCCTACGAGCAGTACTTC. Translating it yields CATSGWDSYEQYF. The rearrangement links TRBV15 to TRBJ2-7; D gene uncertain. The CDR3 contains 13 residues. Germline CDR1 is LNHNV and CDR2 is YYDKDF (reference sequence). V was pared by 5 bases and J by 0 bases, with 8 bases between. Looking up the rest from reference TRBV15 and TRBJ2-7 gives the full variable domain: DAMVIQNPRYQVTQFGKPVTLSCSQTLNHNVMYWYQQKSSQAPKLLFHYYDKDFNNEADTPDNFQSRRPNTSFCFLDIRSPGLGDTAMYLCATSGWDSYEQYFGPGTRLTVT.

The gene calls are TRBV13 and TRBJ2-7; the match to TRBD1 covers 8 bases. In germline, CDR1 is PRHDT, CDR2 FYEKMQ (reference sequence). The CDR3 extends over 14 amino acids. V was clipped by 5 bases and J by 3 bases; unmatched bases: 6. The CDR3: CASSPQGANYEQYF. The CDR3 region has the DNA TGTGCCAGCAGCCCGCAGGGGGCCAACTACGAGCAGTACTTC.

The rearrangement joins TRBV12-1 to TRBJ2-3; TRBD2 reflects the table's D call only, with no check against the DNA. TRBV12-1 represents a pseudogene. The CDR3 length is 15 residues. CDR3 DNA: TGTGCCAGCAGCTTTTTACGGACTAGCACAGATACGCAGTATTTT. Its translation is CASSFLRTSTDTQYF.

This chain uses TRBV7-2 with TRBJ2-3; TRBD2 aligns across 7 bases. The CDR3 spans 15 residues. V trimming: 1 base; J trimming: 6 bases; junction bases outside the gene matches: 7. CDR1 and CDR2 from the germline V gene are SGHTA and FQGNSA. CDR3 in DNA: TGTGCCAGCAGCTTAGGTGCGGGAGTTATGGATACGCAGTATTTT. This gives the protein CASSLGAGVMDTQYF. Using reference TRBV7-2 and TRBJ2-3 for the parts outside the CDR3, the full variable domain is GAGVSQSPSNKVTEKGKDVELRCDPISGHTALYWYRQSLGQGLEFLIYFQGNSAPDKSGLPSDRFSAERTGGSVSTLTIQRTQQEDSAVYLCASSLGAGVMDTQYFGPGTRLTVL.

The chain combines TRBV4-2 with TRBJ2-7; D may be TRBD2 (5 bases). Germline values: CDR1 LGHNA, CDR2 YNFKEQ. V lost 3 bases and J 6 bases, leaving 9 bases between the germline ends. The CDR3 loop spans 12 amino acids. CDR3 region: CASSQGGLEQYF. As DNA, the CDR3 is TGTGCCAGCAGCCAGGGTGGACTCGAGCAGTACTTC.

V and J are TRBV19 and TRBJ2-7, with D possibly TRBD1 on 6 matching bases. Germline CDR1 and CDR2: LNHDA and SQIVND (reference sequence). V was shortened by 5 bases and J by 5 bases, with 19 bases between the two germline ends. The length of the CDR3 is 15 residues. DNA of the CDR3: TGTGCCAGTAGTTCGACAGGCCCACCAGGGGACGAGCAGTACTTC. Translation gives CASSSTGPPGDEQYF.

The rearrangement uses TRBV27 and TRBJ2-2; tentatively, D is TRBD2 (7 bases). V was cut by 4 bases and J by 4 bases, with 16 bases left in between. Germline lookup yields CDR1 MNHEY and CDR2 SMNVEV (reference sequence). The CDR3 loop spans 16 amino acids. CDR3 sequence (DNA): TGTGCCAGCAGTTCCCGAAGGGGAGGGGGCACCGGGGAGCTGTTTTTT. It encodes CASSSRRGGGTGELFF.

This chain links TRBV6-4 with TRBJ2-4; D remains ambiguous. Germline V gene lookup returns CDR1 MRHNA and CDR2 SNTAGT. The CDR3 runs to 18 residues. V shed 2 bases and J shed 0 bases, with 17 bases lying between them. DNA for the CDR3: TGTGCCAGCAGTGACCCAACAGCCTTGACGCTAGCCAAAAACATTCAGTACTTC. Its translation: CASSDPTALTLAKNIQYF.

V gene TRBV7-8 combines with J gene TRBJ2-2; 9 bases are a match to TRBD1. The length of the CDR3 is 18 residues. Germline assignment: CDR1 SGHVS and CDR2 FQNEAQ. With 5 bases clipped from V and 7 bases from J, the junction kept 17 bases outside the gene matches. The CDR3 reads CASSVDRGGISRGGELFF. CDR3 DNA sequence: TGTGCCAGCAGCGTTGACAGGGGGGGTATCAGCCGTGGCGGGGAGCTGTTTTTT.

The chain uses TRBV6-1 and TRBJ2-7, with 9 bases identical to TRBD1. V was clipped by 7 bases and J by 0 bases; unmatched bases: 4. CDR1 MNHNS and CDR2 SASEGT come from the germline V gene. The CDR3 runs to 14 residues. The CDR3 loop is CASNLGQGSYEQYF. The CDR3 DNA follows: TGTGCCAGCAACTTGGGACAGGGCTCCTACGAGCAGTACTTC.

The CDR3 coding sequence is TGTGCCAGCAGCCGGGCAGGCTCCTACGAGCAGTACTTC. Amino acids: CASSRAGSYEQYF. The chain recombines TRBV7-7 with TRBJ2-7; D is uncertain. Germline CDR1 reads SSHAT; CDR2 reads FNYEAQ (reference sequence). V was trimmed by 5 bases and J by 0 bases, leaving 8 bases between them. The CDR3 runs to 13 residues. Drawing the rest from reference TRBV7-7 and TRBJ2-7, the complete variable domain is GAGVSQSPRYKVTKRGQDVTLRCDPISSHATLYWYQQALGQGPEFLTYFNYEAQPDKSGLPSDRFSAERPEGSISTLTIQRTEQRDSAMYRCASSRAGSYEQYFGPGTRLTVT.